The sequence of this T cell receptor (beta chain) was determined in a study of T-cell memory formation after mild COVID-19. Across the study: Clusters were largely donor specific.

Germline V gene lookup returns CDR1 MNHEY and CDR2 SVGEGT. Unmatched junction bases numbered 0, after V lost 0 bases and J lost 5 bases. The CDR3 runs 14 residues. This clonotype turned up a few times. The antigen is not known. Study-wide results and caveats: Confirmation was lacking for SARS-CoV-2 specificity of second-wave clones that peaked on day 37. Clones contracting over day 15 to 85 were CD4/CD8 balanced, with later expanders leaning CD4+. The study detected some responding clones in pre-infection memory, suggesting cross-reactive memory joined.

TCRdb re-derived calls from the 5' RACE reads in MiXCR, one entry per CDR3 protein. This repertoire shows 200,000 to 250,000 distinct CDR3 sequences, more than 25% found once; its top ten account for over 9.5%. The sequenced sample was PBMCs or a T cell subset sorted from them (not recorded which). This rearrangement joins TRBV6-2 or TRBV6-3 to TRBJ2-7, with 11 nucleotides matching TRBD1. The source is an adult woman who had mild COVID-19 (a few samples of this study predate the infection). Cell type and time point are not known. The CDR3 reads CASSYSGQGDEQYF. As DNA, the CDR3 is TGTGCCAGCAGTTACTCGGGACAGGGGGACGAGCAGTACTTC.